The next 11 T cell receptor beta chains were all read from a single sample in a study of T cell repertoires in cytomegalovirus infection (dated 2019 in TCRdb). The antigens these receptors bind are not known. The treatment or condition label, as the study defines it: in vitro stimulation with specific CMV peptide epitopes to enrich CMV-specific T cells. The instrument was an Illumina HiSeq 1500. TCRdb's own reprocessing of the public reads used fastp at Q25 and MiXCR and kept productive beta chains. CDR3 protein duplicates are merged, each entry listing the most common genes and DNA. In all, the sample holds tens of thousands of distinct CDR3 sequences, and approximately 30% of those were seen once. The top ten hold 59% of the sample. The material sequenced was CD8+ T cells from cultured PBMCs, taken from culture after CMV antigen stimulation. The receptors shown here come from a human donor in good health (CMV status not recorded). Some clones in this sample may be carry-over from other donors' samples.

The V call is TRBV6-2 or TRBV6-3, the J call TRBJ1-2; D is undetermined. Trimming stripped 6 bases from V and 3 bases from J, with 14 bases between. Germline V gene data show CDR1 as MNHEY and CDR2 as SVGEGT. The CDR3 spans 14 residues. The CDR3 sequence: CASRDHSKDYGYTF. For the CDR3, the DNA is TGTGCCAGCAGAGACCATTCTAAGGACTATGGCTACACCTTC.

The chain links TRBV4-1 to TRBJ2-7, with TRBD2 identical over 7 bases. The CDR3 is 16 residues long. Germline-derived CDR1 and CDR2 are MGHRA and YSYEKL. V was pared by 0 bases and J by 2 bases, with 7 bases of the junction left unmatched. CDR3 amino acids: CASSQDQNLAAYEQYF. The CDR3 coding sequence is TGCGCCAGCAGCCAAGATCAAAACCTAGCGGCCTACGAGCAGTACTTC.

This clonotype has only a few counts. The chain employs TRBV27 and TRBJ2-2, with D perhaps matching TRBD1 or TRBD2 (5 bases each). V was shortened by 9 bases and J by 4 bases, with 15 bases between the two germline ends. CDR1 is MNHEY, CDR2 SMNVEV, per germline (reference sequence). The CDR3 length is 14 residues. The CDR3 DNA is TGTGCCAGTACCCCCGGGGCTCGCACCGGGGAGCTGTTTTTT. This encodes CASTPGARTGELFF.

This clonotype was detected only once. The genes are TRBV4-3 and TRBJ2-3; the D is unclear. The CDR3 is 14 residues long. The germline V gene has CDR1 LGHNA and CDR2 YSLEER. The V end lost 0 bases, the J end lost 4 bases, and 8 bases lay between the germline ends. This CDR3 reads CASSQDGDADTQYF. For the CDR3, the DNA is TGCGCCAGCAGCCAAGATGGGGATGCAGATACGCAGTATTTT.

This clonotype was seen only a few times. V gene TRBV6-6 combines with J gene TRBJ1-1, with 9 bases matching TRBD1. CDR3 length: 14 amino acids. CDR1 is MNHNY and CDR2 is SVGAGI in the germline V gene (reference sequence). V trimming: 2 bases; J trimming: 3 bases; junction bases outside the gene matches: 1. CDR3: CASSYRTGDTEAFF. The CDR3 DNA is TGTGCCAGCAGTTACAGGACAGGGGACACTGAAGCTTTCTTT.

V and J are TRBV6-6 and TRBJ2-3, with D possibly TRBD1 on 5 matching bases. The CDR3 is 13 amino acids. With 0 bases removed from V and 6 bases from J, the gap between germline ends came to 7 bases. Germline lookup yields CDR1 MNHNY and CDR2 SVGAGI (reference sequence). CDR3 coding DNA: TGTGCCAGCAGTTACTCGACAGTGGATACGCAGTATTTT. It is translated as CASSYSTVDTQYF.

At least ten counts were recorded for this clonotype. This chain uses TRBV7-2 with TRBJ2-7; D may match TRBD1 or TRBD2 (5 bases each). CDR3 length: 16 amino acids. V dropped 2 bases and J dropped 0 bases, with 14 bases sitting between them. CDR1 is SGHTA and CDR2 is FQGNSA in the germline V gene. The CDR3 DNA is TGTGCCAGCAGCTTAAGTCGGGGCAGGCCCTCCTACGAGCAGTACTTC. Translation gives CASSLSRGRPSYEQYF.

This clonotype has a handful of counts. The V gene is TRBV7-4, the J gene TRBJ2-7, with TRBD1 identical over 10 bases. The CDR3 sequence is 15 residues long. V gave up 2 bases and J gave up 2 bases; unmatched junction bases: 3. Per the germline V gene, CDR1 is SGHVT and CDR2 is SQSDAQ. CDR3 bases: TGTGCCAGCAGCTTATCAGGGACAGGGGCCTACGAGCAGTACTTC. Translation: CASSLSGTGAYEQYF. The full variable domain, completed using reference TRBV7-4 and TRBJ2-7, is GAGVSQSPRYKVAKRGRDVALRCDSISGHVTLYWYRQTLGQGSEVLTYSQSDAQRDKSGRPSGRFSAERPERSVSTLKIQRTEQGDSAVYLCASSLSGTGAYEQYFGPGTRLTVT.

The chain employs TRBV5-6 and TRBJ2-7; no reliable D call. Germline CDR1 reads SGHDT; CDR2 reads YYEEEE. Trimming shortened V by 4 bases and J by 3 bases, and 11 bases separated the two germline ends. CDR3 length: 13 amino acids. The CDR3 loop reads CASSPGEIYEQYF. In DNA, the CDR3 is TGTGCCAGCAGCCCGGGTGAGATCTACGAGCAGTACTTC.

The chain uses TRBV3-1 and TRBJ2-7; 9 bases match TRBD2. The trim removed 0 bases at V and 3 bases at J, leaving 15 bases unmatched. The CDR3 length is 19 residues. Germline lookup yields CDR1 LGHDT and CDR2 YNNKEL (reference sequence). CDR3 coding DNA: TGTGCCAGCAGCCAAGATCAGCCTGGGGTAATAGCGGGAGTCTACGAGCAGTACTTC. Protein: CASSQDQPGVIAGVYEQYF.

This clonotype was picked up a small number of times. This chain uses TRBV6-5 with TRBJ2-5, with D uncertain. The V and J ends lost 0 bases and 5 bases respectively, with 16 bases between them. The CDR3 has 16 amino acids. Germline CDR1 and CDR2: MNHEY and SVGAGI. Written as DNA, the CDR3 is TGTGCCAGCAGTTACTCGACCCCAGGACCCAGCGAGACCCAGTACTTC. As protein: CASSYSTPGPSETQYF.